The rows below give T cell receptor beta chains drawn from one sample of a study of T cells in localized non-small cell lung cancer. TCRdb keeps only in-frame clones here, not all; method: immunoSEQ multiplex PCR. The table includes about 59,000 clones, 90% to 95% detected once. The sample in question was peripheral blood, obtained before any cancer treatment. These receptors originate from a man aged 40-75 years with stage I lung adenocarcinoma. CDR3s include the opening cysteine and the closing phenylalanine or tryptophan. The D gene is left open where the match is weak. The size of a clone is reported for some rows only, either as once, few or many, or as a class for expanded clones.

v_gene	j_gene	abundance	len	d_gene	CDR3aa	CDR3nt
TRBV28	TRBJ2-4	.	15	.	CASSSQDGAKNIQYF	TGTGCCAGCAGTTCCCAGGACGGGGCCAAAAACATTCAGTACTTC
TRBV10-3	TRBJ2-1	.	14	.	CATRQAESYNEQFF	TGTGCCACCAGGCAAGCCGAATCCTACAATGAGCAGTTCTTC
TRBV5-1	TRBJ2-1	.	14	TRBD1	CASSWGTGGLEQFF	TGCGCCAGCAGCTGGGGGACAGGGGGCCTTGAGCAGTTCTTC
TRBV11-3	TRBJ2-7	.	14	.	CASSLGASSYEQYF	TGTGCCAGCAGCTTAGGCGCCAGTTCCTACGAGCAGTACTTC
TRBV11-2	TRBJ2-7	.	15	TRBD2	CASSTRGAGTGEQYF	TGTGCCAGCAGCACGAGGGGAGCGGGAACCGGGGAGCAGTACTTC
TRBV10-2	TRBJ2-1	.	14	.	CASQGPPPYNEQFF	TGCGCCAGCCAGGGACCACCGCCTTACAATGAGCAGTTCTTC
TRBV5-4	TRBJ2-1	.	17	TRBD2	CASSLFAGTSVYNEQFF	TGTGCCAGCAGCCTGTTCGCCGGGACTAGCGTATACAATGAGCAGTTCTTC
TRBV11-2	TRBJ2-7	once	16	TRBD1	CASSLGWTGDSYEQYF	TGTGCCAGCAGCTTAGGGTGGACAGGGGACTCCTACGAGCAGTACTTC
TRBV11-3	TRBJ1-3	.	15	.	CASSSLQGSGNTIYF	TGTGCCAGCAGCTCGTTACAGGGATCTGGAAACACCATATATTTT
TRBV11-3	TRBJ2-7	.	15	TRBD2	CASSLEGLAGYEQYF	TGTGCCAGCAGCTTAGAGGGACTAGCGGGGTACGAGCAGTACTTC
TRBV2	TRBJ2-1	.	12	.	CASSERGGEQFF	TGTGCCAGCAGTGAACGGGGCGGAGAGCAGTTCTTC
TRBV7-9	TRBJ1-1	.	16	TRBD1	CASRERDRGSNTEAFF	TGTGCCAGCAGAGAACGGGACAGGGGATCGAACACTGAAGCTTTCTTT
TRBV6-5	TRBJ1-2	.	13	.	CASGKTEHYGYTF	TGTGCCAGCGGAAAGACGGAGCATTATGGCTACACCTTC
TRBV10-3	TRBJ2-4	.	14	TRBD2	CAISDSSGANIQYF	TGTGCCATCAGTGATTCGAGCGGGGCTAACATTCAGTACTTC
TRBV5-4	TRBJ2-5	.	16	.	CASSLVPGHPRETQYF	TGTGCCAGCAGCTTAGTCCCGGGACACCCTAGGGAGACCCAGTACTTC
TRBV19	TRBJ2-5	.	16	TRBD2	CASSIGSGEGRETQYF	TGTGCCAGTAGTATCGGTAGCGGGGAAGGTAGAGAGACCCAGTACTTC
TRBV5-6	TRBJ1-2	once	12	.	CASSSQGYGYTF	TGTGCCAGCAGCTCTCAGGGCTATGGCTACACCTTC
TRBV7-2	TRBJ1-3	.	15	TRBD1	CASSLATGTGNTIYF	TGTGCCAGCAGCTTAGCGACAGGGACTGGAAACACCATATATTTT
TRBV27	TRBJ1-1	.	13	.	CASIARGDTEAFF	TGTGCCAGCATCGCGCGGGGAGATACAGAAGCTTTCTTT
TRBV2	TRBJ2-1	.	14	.	CASRSRGAYNEQFF	TGTGCCAGCAGGTCCAGAGGGGCCTACAATGAGCAGTTCTTC
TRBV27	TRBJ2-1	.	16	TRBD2	CASTPGVAGAYNEQFF	TGTGCCAGCACCCCGGGGGTAGCGGGAGCCTACAATGAGCAGTTCTTC
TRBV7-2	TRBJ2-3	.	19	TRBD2	CASSLALGLAGIYTDTQYF	TGTGCCAGCAGCTTAGCTCTTGGGCTAGCGGGAATTTACACAGATACGCAGTATTTT
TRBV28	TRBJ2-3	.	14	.	CASSFLSGTDTQYF	TGTGCCAGCAGTTTTCTCAGCGGTACAGATACGCAGTATTTT
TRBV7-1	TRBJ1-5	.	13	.	CASSSDLNQPQHF	TGTGCCAGCAGCTCGGACCTCAATCAGCCCCAGCATTTT
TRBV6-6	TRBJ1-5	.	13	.	CASTDGGDQPQHF	TGTGCCAGCACCGACGGGGGCGATCAGCCCCAGCATTTT
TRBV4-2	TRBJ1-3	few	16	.	CASSQASDGSGNTIYF	TGTGCCAGCAGCCAAGCCTCGGATGGCTCTGGAAACACCATATATTTT
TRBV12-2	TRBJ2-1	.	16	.	CASRLELTSGLNEQFF	TGTGCAAGTCGCTTAGAGTTGACTAGCGGGCTCAATGAGCAGTTCTTC
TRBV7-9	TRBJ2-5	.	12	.	CASSFSQETQYF	TGTGCCAGCAGCTTTTCACAAGAGACCCAGTACTTC
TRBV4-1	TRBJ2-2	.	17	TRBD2	CASSQSPGGMNTGELFF	TGCGCCAGCAGCCAATCCCCGGGAGGGATGAACACCGGGGAGCTGTTTTTT
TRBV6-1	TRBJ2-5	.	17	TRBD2	CASSEAITTSGQETQYF	TGTGCCAGCAGTGAAGCTATTACGACTAGCGGACAAGAGACCCAGTACTTC
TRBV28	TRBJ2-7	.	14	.	CASSLGRSSYEQYF	TGTGCCAGCAGTTTAGGGCGGAGCTCCTACGAGCAGTACTTC
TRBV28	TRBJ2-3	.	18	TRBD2	CASSSSGSEWGRTDTQYF	TGTGCCAGCAGTTCTAGCGGGAGCGAGTGGGGGCGAACAGATACGCAGTATTTT
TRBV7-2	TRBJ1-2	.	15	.	CASSLVEGSNYGYTF	TGTGCCAGCAGCTTAGTAGAAGGCTCTAACTATGGCTACACCTTC
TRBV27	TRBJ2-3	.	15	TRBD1	CASSWDRESTDTQYF	TGTGCCAGCAGTTGGGACAGGGAGAGCACAGATACGCAGTATTTT
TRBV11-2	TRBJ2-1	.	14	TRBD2	CASGLSGSTNEQFF	TGTGCCAGCGGCCTCAGCGGGAGTACGAATGAGCAGTTCTTC
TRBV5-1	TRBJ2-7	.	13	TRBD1	CASSTTGRNEQYF	TGCGCCAGCAGCACGACAGGGCGCAACGAGCAGTACTTC
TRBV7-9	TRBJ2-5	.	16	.	CASSLGIGQNQETQYF	TGTGCCAGCAGCTTAGGGATCGGACAGAACCAAGAGACCCAGTACTTC
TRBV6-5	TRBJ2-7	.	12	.	CASHKSLYEQYF	TGTGCCAGCCACAAAAGCCTTTACGAGCAGTACTTC
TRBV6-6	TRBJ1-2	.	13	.	CASSSGRAYGYTF	TGTGCCAGCAGTTCGGGGCGGGCCTATGGCTACACCTTC
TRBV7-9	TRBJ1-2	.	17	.	CASSALERVGLNYGYTF	TGTGCCAGCAGCGCGTTGGAACGGGTGGGTCTTAACTATGGCTACACCTTC
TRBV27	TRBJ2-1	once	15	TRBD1	CASSFGQGRDNEQFF	TGTGCCAGCAGTTTTGGACAGGGTAGGGACAATGAGCAGTTCTTC
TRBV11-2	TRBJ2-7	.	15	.	CASSPLGTLAYEQYF	TGTGCCAGCAGCCCCTTAGGGACTCTCGCCTACGAGCAGTACTTC
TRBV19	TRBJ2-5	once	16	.	CASSSDRRAMQETQYF	TGTGCCAGTAGTTCCGATCGGCGGGCTATGCAAGAGACCCAGTACTTC
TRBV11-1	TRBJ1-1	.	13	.	CASSLDRNTEAFF	TGTGCCAGCAGCTTAGACAGGAACACTGAAGCTTTCTTT
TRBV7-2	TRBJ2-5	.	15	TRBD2	CASSLSGLVQETQYF	TGTGCCAGCAGCTTATCGGGACTAGTACAAGAGACCCAGTACTTC
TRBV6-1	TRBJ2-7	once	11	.	CAISTHYEQYF	TGTGCCATCAGTACCCACTACGAGCAGTACTTC
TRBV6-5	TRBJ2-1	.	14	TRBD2	CASSVGRNYNEQFF	TGTGCCAGCAGTGTCGGGAGGAACTACAATGAGCAGTTCTTC
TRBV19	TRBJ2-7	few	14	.	CASSPQAASYEQYF	TGTGCCAGTAGTCCCCAGGCAGCCTCCTACGAGCAGTACTTC
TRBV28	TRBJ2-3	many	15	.	CASSPRVQSRDTQYF	TGTGCCAGCAGCCCTCGGGTGCAATCCCGAGATACGCAGTATTTT
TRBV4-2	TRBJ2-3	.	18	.	CASSPGPKNMASTDTQYF	TGTGCCAGCAGCCCCGGGCCTAAAAATATGGCTAGCACAGATACGCAGTATTTT
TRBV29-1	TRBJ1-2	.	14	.	CSVEGAPNLPGYTF	TGCAGCGTTGAGGGGGCACCTAACCTCCCTGGCTACACCTTC
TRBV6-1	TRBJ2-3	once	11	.	CASRGTDTQYF	TGTGCCAGCAGGGGCACAGATACGCAGTATTTT
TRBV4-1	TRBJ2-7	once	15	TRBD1	CASSQEDRASYEQYF	TGCGCCAGCAGCCAAGAGGACAGGGCCTCCTACGAGCAGTACTTC
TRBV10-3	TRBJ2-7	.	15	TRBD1	CAISDHGTGDYEQYF	TGTGCCATCAGTGACCACGGGACAGGGGACTACGAGCAGTACTTC
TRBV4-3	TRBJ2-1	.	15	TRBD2	CASSYGLAGGSEQFF	TGCGCCAGCAGCTACGGACTAGCGGGAGGGAGTGAGCAGTTCTTC